This T cell receptor beta chain was sequenced for a study of long-term antiretroviral therapy in people with HIV. Looking at the study overall: First collections came about a decade before the 2015 immediate-ART recommendation. Findings and caveats of the study: The study collected no data on ART adherence, viral resistance or therapy changes. In HIV, the repertoires covered a tighter span of CDR3 lengths than in controls.

Specimens carried about 0.85-11 million cryopreserved PBMC before DNA extraction. Version v3.0 of the immunoSEQ assay was performed at survey level. Profiling relied on immunoSEQ multiplex PCR, and the TCRdb table lists in-frame clones only, not all of them. Here the sample spans about 16,000 clones, 60% to 80% being singletons. A note on this clone: Its antigen remains unknown.

Germline loops: CDR1 SGDLS, CDR2 YYNGEE. J was trimmed by 3 bases and V by 4 bases; bases with no gene match: 4. The CDR3 runs to 15 residues. This material consisted of unsorted PBMCs, taken 1.5 years before starting antiretroviral therapy. This chain links TRBV9 with TRBJ2-2, with TRBD1 identical over 9 bases. This TCR was recovered from a woman aged 45-59 years with HIV. Here the CDR3 DNA reads TGTGCCAGCAGCATACAGGGGGCGTACACCGGGGAGCTGTTTTTT. Its protein is CASSIQGAYTGELFF.